This T cell receptor (beta chain) derives from a study of OX40 agonist ivuxolimab in advanced cancers. For context, the study as a whole: Ivuxolimab was a fully human IgG2 agonistic monoclonal antibody targeting the costimulatory receptor OX40 (CD134). Partial responses were achieved by three dose-escalation patients, of whom one had hepatocellular carcinoma and two had cutaneous melanoma. In the dose-escalation cohort, around four fifths of patients were male, and the mean age was approximately 60 years, with a range of about 20 to 90. Intravenous ivuxolimab was administered to patients every 2 weeks at six dose levels: 0.01, 0.1, 0.3, 1.5, 3 and 10 mg/kg. Of the approximately 50 dose-escalation patients, hepatocellular carcinoma was present in roughly 19, melanoma in approximately 15, renal cell carcinoma in 9 and head and neck cancer in 9. Peripheral TCRbeta sequencing was intended to test whether TCR sequence diversity was altered and clonal T-cell expansion was caused by ivuxolimab. The paper reports the monotherapy dose-escalation portion (N = 52 patients) of the phase I ivuxolimab trial. Patients were allowed to have had prior anti-PD-1, anti-PD-L1 or anti-CTLA-4 therapy, and 40% to 45% of the dose-escalation patients had been treated with checkpoint inhibitors. General conclusions and limits of the study: Low levels of normalized T-cell clonal expansion were also seen in some nonresponding patients. Clonal expansion of both CD4+ and CD8+ blood T cells was observed from baseline to week 6 at doses 0.1 to 3.0 mg/kg. Which antigens the clonally expanded peripheral T cells were specific for was not determined. On average, CD8+ T cells showed more expanded clones than CD4+ T cells after ivuxolimab. In the 0.1-3.0 mg/kg groups, partial responders had among the lowest normalized peripheral clonal expansion, particularly in CD8+ T cells.

Of note for this clone: This receptor's antigen is unknown. The input lacks base qualities; no much larger clone sits a single base away.

The trial excluded patients who had a history of autoimmune disease or were on systemic immunosuppression. Peripheral blood for TCR sequencing was drawn from every dose cohort at baseline, at cycle 4 day 1 and at cycle 7 day 1. Samples came from an open-label, multicenter, first-in-human phase I dose-escalation trial of ivuxolimab. Adults with locally advanced or metastatic melanoma, renal cell carcinoma, hepatocellular carcinoma or head and neck squamous cell carcinoma were enrolled in the trial. Before TCR sequencing, CD4+ T cells and CD8+ T cells from peripheral blood were sorted into separate populations. Including cysteine and phenylalanine, the CDR3 has 15 amino acids. The DNA shown is the 45-base CDR3, in frame from base 1. Relative to germline, V is missing 6 bases and J is missing 2 bases, with 9 bases of the junction outside any gene match. CDR1 and CDR2 are drawn from the germline V gene: MDHEN, SYDVKM.

For sequencing of the TCRbeta CDR3 region, genomic DNA was extracted from the sorted cells. TCRbeta CDR3 regions were sequenced using the immunoSEQ Assay. The source is immuneACCESS, and TCRdb retained only in-frame sequences with V and J called. Part of the clones is not carried over; for the studies checked, unresolved V genes explain less than half of this, and the remainder is unexplained. The sample profile shows 90,000 to 95,000 clones; around 87% of them were found once. The biggest ten clones account for about 4% of the sample. The source of this sequence is an adult with an advanced solid tumor such as melanoma, head and neck, liver or kidney cancer. The chain uses TRBV28 and TRBJ2-7, with 8 bases aligning to TRBD1. This sample comprised CD4+ or CD8+ T cells sorted from blood, obtained in a trial of the OX40 agonist ivuxolimab. The CDR3 protein: CASRGAGQVTYEQYF. The base sequence is TGTGCCAGCAGGGGCGCGGGACAGGTTACCTACGAGCAGTACTTC. The entire variable domain, with the stretches around the CDR3 drawn from the reference TRBV28 and TRBJ2-7 proteins, is DVKVTQSSRYLVKRTGEKVFLECVQDMDHENMFWYRQDPGLGLRLIYFSYDVKMKEKGDIPEGYSVSREKKERFSLILESASTNQTSMYLCASRGAGQVTYEQYFGPGTRLTVT.